A single sample is the source of the 13 T cell receptor beta chains below, sequenced in a study of blood T cell repertoires in COVID-19. The assay was immunoSEQ multiplex PCR, and TCRdb's table has in-frame clones only and misses some. Here the sample spans about 350,000 clones, roughly 87% being singletons. Specimen: PBMCs or T cells enriched from blood (not recorded which). The receptors derive from a woman in her thirties who had recovered from COVID-19.

This rearrangement joins TRBV7-9 to TRBJ1-2; D is perhaps TRBD1 (5 bases). The CDR3 is 15 residues long. V was shortened by 4 bases and J by 4 bases, with 16 bases between the two germline ends. Per germline, CDR1 SEHNR and CDR2 FQNEAQ (reference sequence). CDR3 loop: CASSSGAGRSYGYTF. CDR3 nucleotides: TGTGCCAGCAGCTCCGGCGCGGGACGGAGCTATGGCTACACCTTC.

The chain uses TRBV6-1 and TRBJ2-3, with 7 bases aligning to TRBD1. The CDR3 sequence is 17 residues long. Germline values: CDR1 MNHNS, CDR2 SASEGT. J was trimmed by 4 bases and V by 3 bases; bases with no gene match: 13. CDR3 sequence: CASSEGYEGALPDTQYF. In DNA form, the CDR3 reads TGTGCCAGCAGTGAGGGGTATGAGGGGGCCCTCCCAGATACGCAGTATTTT.

The chain is built from TRBV28 and TRBJ1-2; D not resolved. CDR1 is MDHEN, CDR2 SYDVKM, per germline. The germline V and J ends were trimmed by 8 bases and 1 base, with 20 bases remaining between them. The CDR3 is made up of 16 amino acids. DNA of the CDR3: TGTGCCAGCGTTCACCGAGGGAGCGCTAGTAACTATGGCTACACCTTC. Its translation: CASVHRGSASNYGYTF.

This clone occurred a few times. The V and J genes are TRBV28 and TRBJ2-7; 7 nucleotides align to TRBD1. Germline lookup yields CDR1 MDHEN and CDR2 SYDVKM. V trimming: 9 bases; J trimming: 1 base; junction bases outside the gene matches: 6. The CDR3 extends over 13 amino acids. The chain's CDR3 is CASRGQPSYEQYF. The CDR3 DNA sequence: TGTGCCAGTAGGGGGCAGCCGTCCTACGAGCAGTACTTC.

This clone came up a few times. CDR3 residues: CASGTDLNYGYTF. CDR3 bases: TGTGCCAGCGGGACAGACCTAAACTATGGCTACACCTTC. The J gene is TRBJ1-2, the V gene TRBV2; 7 bases align to TRBD1. Germline CDR1 SNHLY, CDR2 FYNNEI. This CDR3 comprises 13 residues. Trimming took 8 bases from V and 2 from J; bases not matched to a gene: 5.

The gene calls are TRBV18 and TRBJ1-4; TRBD1 agrees at 7 bases. The germline V gene has CDR1 KGHSH and CDR2 LQKENI. Germline trimming cut 5 bases from V and 8 bases from J; bases unmatched to any gene: 8. This CDR3 has 14 amino acids. The CDR3, as DNA: TGTGCCAGCTCATCCACAGGGGTTCGGGAAAAACTGTTTTTT. The encoded protein is CASSSTGVREKLFF.

The rearrangement uses TRBV21-1 and TRBJ1-6; TRBD1, the table's D call, lacks a check against the DNA. TRBV21-1 is a pseudogene locus. The CDR3 extends over 16 amino acids. The CDR3 sequence: CASSNPRTGRDSPLHF. The CDR3 DNA reads as TGTGCCAGCAGCAACCCCAGGACAGGGAGGGATTCACCCCTCCACTTT.

This sequence joins TRBV19 and TRBJ1-6, with 9 bases aligning to TRBD1. Trimming cost V 5 bases and J 8 bases; bases outside gene matches: 7. The CDR3 is 15 amino acids. Germline lookup yields CDR1 LNHDA and CDR2 SQIVND (reference sequence). As DNA, the CDR3 is TGTGCCAGTAGTCCCCGGGACAGGGTGGATTCACCCCTCCACTTT. It encodes CASSPRDRVDSPLHF.

This chain joins TRBV2 and TRBJ2-2, with a possible D match to TRBD2 (6 bases). V was shortened by 4 bases and J by 4 bases, with 7 bases between the two germline ends. Germline CDR1 and CDR2: SNHLY and FYNNEI. The CDR3 has 13 residues. This chain's CDR3 is CASSGGVTGELFF. The CDR3 DNA is TGTGCCAGCAGTGGCGGGGTCACCGGGGAGCTGTTTTTT.

The chain uses TRBV4-3 and TRBJ2-3; the D gene is possibly TRBD1 (6 bases). This CDR3 contains 15 residues. V was clipped by 2 bases and J by 0 bases, with 9 bases between them. Germline V gene sequence: CDR1 LGHNA, CDR2 YSLEER. DNA for the CDR3: TGCGCCAGCAGCCAATACAGGGCTAGCACAGATACGCAGTATTTT. This gives the protein CASSQYRASTDTQYF.

The V call is TRBV12-5, the J call TRBJ2-3; tentative D call: TRBD1 (6 bases). CDR1 is LGHNT and CDR2 is FRNRAP in the germline V gene. Between the trimmed V and J ends, which lost 6 bases and 1 base, there was a span of 11 bases. This CDR3 is built from 14 residues. As DNA, the CDR3 is TGTGCTAGTGGCCAGGGGCAGGGCACAGATACGCAGTATTTT. Translating it yields CASGQGQGTDTQYF.

The chain recombines TRBV25-1 with TRBJ2-1; 12 nucleotides line up with TRBD1. This CDR3 has 16 amino acids. V trimming: 4 bases; J trimming: 7 bases; junction bases outside the gene matches: 8. Germline V gene lookup returns CDR1 MGHDK and CDR2 SYGVNS. CDR3 bases: TGTGCCAGCAGTGCCTCCCGGGACAGGGGGCGAAATGAGCAGTTCTTC. Its translation: CASSASRDRGRNEQFF.

This sequence joins TRBV28 and TRBJ1-5; 8 nucleotides line up with TRBD1. This CDR3 has 17 residues. V lost 6 bases to trimming and J lost 3 bases; unmatched junction nucleotides: 13. Per the germline V gene, CDR1 is MDHEN and CDR2 is SYDVKM. The CDR3 reads CASRDLGQGWLNQPQHF. The DNA of the CDR3 is TGTGCCAGCAGGGACCTAGGACAGGGCTGGCTCAATCAGCCCCAGCATTTT.